The present entry profiles one T cell receptor (beta chain) with its context. Its antigen remains unidentified. At one end the junction does not follow the germline gene, possibly because of a read error. Germline V gene lookup returns CDR1 SSHAT and CDR2 FNYEAQ (reference sequence). The CDR3 extends over 15 amino acids. This entry comes from a study of T cells after yellow fever vaccination. MiXCR, applied by TCRdb to the 5' RACE reads, yields one record per CDR3 protein. The sample includes some 150,000 distinct CDR3 sequences, approximately 10% of them seen just once. Study-wide findings and caveats: Abundant clonotypes from the bulk population could have been carried over as contaminants into FACS-sorted repertoires.

The chain has TRBV7-7 and TRBJ1-4; D remains unclear. The receptor's source is a young man who received the YFV17D yellow fever vaccine. Sequencing was performed on CD8+ T cells sorted from PBMCs, taken 45 days after the yellow fever booster vaccination. The CDR3 nucleotides read TGTGCTAGCAGCCCCTCGCCGCGGCTGAATGAAAAACTGTTTTTT. It yields the protein CASSPSPRLNEKLFF.